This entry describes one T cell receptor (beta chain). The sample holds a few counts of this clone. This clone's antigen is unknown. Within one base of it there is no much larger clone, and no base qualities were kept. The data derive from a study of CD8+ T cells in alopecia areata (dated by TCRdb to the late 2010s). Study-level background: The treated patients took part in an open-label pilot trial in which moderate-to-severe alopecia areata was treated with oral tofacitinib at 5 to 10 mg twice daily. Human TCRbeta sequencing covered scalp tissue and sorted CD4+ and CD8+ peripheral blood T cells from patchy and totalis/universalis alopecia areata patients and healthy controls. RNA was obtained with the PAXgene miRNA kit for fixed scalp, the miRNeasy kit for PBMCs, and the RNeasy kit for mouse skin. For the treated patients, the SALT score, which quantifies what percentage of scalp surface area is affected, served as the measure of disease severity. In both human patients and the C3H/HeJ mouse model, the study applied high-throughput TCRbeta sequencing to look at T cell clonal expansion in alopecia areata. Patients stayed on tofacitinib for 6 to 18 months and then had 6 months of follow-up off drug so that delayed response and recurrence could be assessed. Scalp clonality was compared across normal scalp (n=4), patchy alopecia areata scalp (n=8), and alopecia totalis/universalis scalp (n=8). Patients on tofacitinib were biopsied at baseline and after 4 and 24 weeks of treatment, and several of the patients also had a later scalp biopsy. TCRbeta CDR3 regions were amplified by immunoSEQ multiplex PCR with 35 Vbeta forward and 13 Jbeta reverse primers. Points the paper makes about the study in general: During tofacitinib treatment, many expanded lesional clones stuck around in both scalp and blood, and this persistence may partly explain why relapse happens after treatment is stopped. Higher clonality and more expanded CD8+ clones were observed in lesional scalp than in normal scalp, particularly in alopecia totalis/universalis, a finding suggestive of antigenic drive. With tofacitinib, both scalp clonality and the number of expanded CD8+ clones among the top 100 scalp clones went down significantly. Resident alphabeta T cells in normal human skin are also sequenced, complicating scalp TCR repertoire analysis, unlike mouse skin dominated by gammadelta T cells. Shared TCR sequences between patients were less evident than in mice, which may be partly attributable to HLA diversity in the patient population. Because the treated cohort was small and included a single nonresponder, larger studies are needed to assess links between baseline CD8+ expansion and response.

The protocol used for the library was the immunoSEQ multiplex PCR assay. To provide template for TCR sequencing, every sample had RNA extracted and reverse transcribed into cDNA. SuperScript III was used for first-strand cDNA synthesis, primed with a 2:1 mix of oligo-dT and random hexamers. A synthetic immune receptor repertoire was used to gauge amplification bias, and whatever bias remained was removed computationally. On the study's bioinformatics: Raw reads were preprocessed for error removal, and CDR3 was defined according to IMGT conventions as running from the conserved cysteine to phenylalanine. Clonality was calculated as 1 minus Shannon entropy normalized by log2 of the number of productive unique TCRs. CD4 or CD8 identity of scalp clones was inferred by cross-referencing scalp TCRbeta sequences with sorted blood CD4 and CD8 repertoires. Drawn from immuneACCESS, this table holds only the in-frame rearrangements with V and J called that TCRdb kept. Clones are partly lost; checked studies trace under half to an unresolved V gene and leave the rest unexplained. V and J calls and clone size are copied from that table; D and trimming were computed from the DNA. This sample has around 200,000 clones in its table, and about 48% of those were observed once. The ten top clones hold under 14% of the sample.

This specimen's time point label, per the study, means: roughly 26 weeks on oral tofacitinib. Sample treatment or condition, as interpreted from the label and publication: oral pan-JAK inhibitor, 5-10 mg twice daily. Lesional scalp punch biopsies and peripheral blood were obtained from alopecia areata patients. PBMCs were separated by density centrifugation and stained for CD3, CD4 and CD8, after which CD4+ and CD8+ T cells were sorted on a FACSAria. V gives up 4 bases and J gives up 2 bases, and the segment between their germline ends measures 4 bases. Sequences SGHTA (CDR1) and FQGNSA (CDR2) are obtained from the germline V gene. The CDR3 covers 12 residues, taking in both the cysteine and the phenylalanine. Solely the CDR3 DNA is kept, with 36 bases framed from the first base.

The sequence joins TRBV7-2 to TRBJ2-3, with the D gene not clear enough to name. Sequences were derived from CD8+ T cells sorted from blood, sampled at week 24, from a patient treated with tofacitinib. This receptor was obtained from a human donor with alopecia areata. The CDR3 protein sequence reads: CASSSSTDTQYF. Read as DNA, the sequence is TGTGCCAGCAGCTCCTCCACAGATACGCAGTATTTT.